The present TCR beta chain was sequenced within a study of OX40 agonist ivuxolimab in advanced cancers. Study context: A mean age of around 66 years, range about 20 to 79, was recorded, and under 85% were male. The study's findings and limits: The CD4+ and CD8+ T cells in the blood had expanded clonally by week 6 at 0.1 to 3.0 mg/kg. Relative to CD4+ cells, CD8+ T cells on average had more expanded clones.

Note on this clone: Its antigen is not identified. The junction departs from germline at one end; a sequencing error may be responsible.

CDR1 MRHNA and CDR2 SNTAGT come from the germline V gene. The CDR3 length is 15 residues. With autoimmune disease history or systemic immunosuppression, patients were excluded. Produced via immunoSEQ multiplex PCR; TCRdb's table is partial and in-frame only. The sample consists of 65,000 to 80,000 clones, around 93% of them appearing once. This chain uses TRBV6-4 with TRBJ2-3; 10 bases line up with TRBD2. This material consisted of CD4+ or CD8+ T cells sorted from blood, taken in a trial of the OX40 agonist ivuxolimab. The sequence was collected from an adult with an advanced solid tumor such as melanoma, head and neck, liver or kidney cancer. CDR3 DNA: TGTGCCGGCAGCCCCGGGACTAGCGACACAGATACGCAGTATTTT. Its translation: CAGSPGTSDTDTQYF.